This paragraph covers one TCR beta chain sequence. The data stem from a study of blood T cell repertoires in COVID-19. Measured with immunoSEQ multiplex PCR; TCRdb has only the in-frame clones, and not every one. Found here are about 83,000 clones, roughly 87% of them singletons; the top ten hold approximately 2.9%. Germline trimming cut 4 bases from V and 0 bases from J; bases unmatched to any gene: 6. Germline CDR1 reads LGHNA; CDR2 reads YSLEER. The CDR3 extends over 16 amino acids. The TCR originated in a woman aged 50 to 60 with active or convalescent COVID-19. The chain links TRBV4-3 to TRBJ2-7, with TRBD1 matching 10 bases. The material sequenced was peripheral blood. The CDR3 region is CASSPQRTGGSYEQYF. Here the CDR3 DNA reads TGCGCCAGCAGCCCCCAGCGGACAGGGGGCTCCTACGAGCAGTACTTC.